This T cell receptor beta chain was captured by sequencing in a study of beta chain features in type 1 diabetes. Study context: Researchers looked at 85 million to 110 million sorted cells across all samples.

The CDR3 totals 14 residues. Germline V CDR1 and CDR2: SGHTA, FQGNSA. Between the trimmed V and J ends, which lost 0 bases and 4 bases, there was a span of 6 bases. Sequenced material consisted of expressed TCRB transcripts (all of the isolated RNA was reverse transcribed). Assay used: immunoSEQ multiplex PCR; TCRdb lists only in-frame clones, some missing. The sample has under 950,000 clones; roughly 15% are singletons. Each of the CD4+ naive, central memory, regulatory and stem cell-like memory populations was sorted via CD45RO/CCR7/CD25/CD127/CD95/CD27. About this clone: Its target is not known. This CDR3 is also generated by other DNA sequences in the sample.

Notes on the study in general: Insertions were fewer and deletions more numerous at VDJ junctions in type 1 diabetes patients. For cells with high TCR expression, cDNA sequencing could yield over-representation.

The sequence derives from a woman aged 18 to 35 in good health. The sample consisted of naive CD4+ T cells from blood. The chain couples TRBV7-2 to TRBJ2-2; D uncertain. The CDR3 reads CASSLAGRTGELFF. The CDR3 DNA reads as TGTGCCAGCAGCTTAGCAGGCCGCACCGGGGAGCTGTTTTTT.